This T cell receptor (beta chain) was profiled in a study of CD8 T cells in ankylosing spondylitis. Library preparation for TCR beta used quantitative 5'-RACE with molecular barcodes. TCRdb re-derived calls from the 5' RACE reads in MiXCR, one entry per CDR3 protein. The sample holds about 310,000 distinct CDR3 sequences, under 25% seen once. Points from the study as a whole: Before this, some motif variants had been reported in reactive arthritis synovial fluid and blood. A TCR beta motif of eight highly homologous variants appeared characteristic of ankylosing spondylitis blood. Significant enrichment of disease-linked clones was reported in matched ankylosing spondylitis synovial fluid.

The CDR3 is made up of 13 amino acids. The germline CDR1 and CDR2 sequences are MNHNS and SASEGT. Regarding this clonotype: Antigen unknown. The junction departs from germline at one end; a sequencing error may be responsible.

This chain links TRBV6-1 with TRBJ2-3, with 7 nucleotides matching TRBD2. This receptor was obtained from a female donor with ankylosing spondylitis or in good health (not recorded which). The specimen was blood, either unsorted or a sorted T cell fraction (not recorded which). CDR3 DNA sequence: TGTGCCACCCAGCGGGGTAGCAGAGATACGCAGTATTTT. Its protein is CATQRGSRDTQYF.